These 29 T cell receptor beta chains share one sample of origin, sequenced in a study of identical twins. TCRdb processed the 5' RACE reads anew with MiXCR; each CDR3 protein has one entry. Among about 520,000 distinct CDR3 sequences listed, 22% were seen once. These data are also associated with another study on T cells expressing NK-cell markers.

Sample: CD4+ T cells sorted from blood. All receptors come from a woman under 30 in good health.

In its sample, this clonotype was seen a few times. The chain is built from TRBV12-3 or TRBV12-4 and TRBJ2-7; 7 bases agree with TRBD1. Trimming cost V 6 bases and J 2 bases; bases outside gene matches: 10. The CDR3 loop spans 15 amino acids. CDR3 sequence (DNA): TGTGCCAGCAGCCGCACCCTTGGACAGGCCTACGAGCAGTACTTC. This encodes CASSRTLGQAYEQYF.

On this clonotype itself: One junction end disagrees with the germline gene, perhaps due to a read error. The chain couples TRBV12-3 or TRBV12-4 to TRBJ1-4; 8 nucleotides agree with TRBD1. This CDR3 has 12 residues. CDR3 region: CARSSAGQGGRF. The CDR3 nucleotides read TGTGCCAGATCTTCAGCCGGACAGGGCGGTAGGTTT.

The chain has TRBV7-9 and TRBJ2-7; 10 bases match TRBD1. The CDR3 contains 16 residues. J gave up 3 bases and V 5 bases, and 10 bases lay outside the gene matches. Germline V gene sequence: CDR1 SEHNR, CDR2 FQNEAQ (reference sequence). CDR3 loop: CASSTKPGQGYYEQYF. The CDR3 coding sequence is TGTGCCAGCAGCACCAAGCCGGGACAGGGGTACTACGAGCAGTACTTC.

This clonotype has a handful of counts. V and J are TRBV5-1 and TRBJ1-4; no definite D call. The CDR3 consists of 14 residues. With 4 bases removed from V and 8 bases from J, the gap between germline ends came to 15 bases. CDR1 and CDR2 (germline): SGHRS, YFSETQ. The CDR3 bases are TGCGCCAGCAGCCTGAGGGCCCCCCACGAAAAACTGTTTTTT. Protein product: CASSLRAPHEKLFF.

This chain uses TRBV15 with TRBJ1-5; a weak D match, TRBD1 (5 bases). CDR1 LNHNV and CDR2 YYDKDF come from the germline V gene (reference sequence). The V and J ends lost 0 bases and 0 bases respectively, with 12 bases between them. The CDR3 is made up of 17 amino acids. CDR3: CATSRDRWGVSNQPQHF. The CDR3 bases are TGTGCCACCAGCAGAGATCGTTGGGGGGTTAGCAATCAGCCCCAGCATTTT.

V is TRBV12-3 or TRBV12-4 and J is TRBJ1-5; 9 bases line up with TRBD1. The CDR3 runs to 15 residues. V lost 7 bases, J lost 3 bases, and 7 bases stayed unmatched. CDR3 loop: CASTRTGENNQPQHF. The CDR3 nucleotides are TGTGCCAGCACCCGGACAGGGGAGAACAATCAGCCCCAGCATTTT.

This clonotype was detected a few times. This chain links TRBV29-1 with TRBJ2-3; 8 bases are shared with TRBD2. V trimming: 4 bases; J trimming: 5 bases; junction bases outside the gene matches: 5. In germline, CDR1 is SQVTM, CDR2 ANQGSEA. This CDR3 contains 13 residues. The CDR3 protein is CSVGPAGGDTQYF. For the CDR3, the DNA is TGCAGCGTTGGACCCGCGGGGGGAGATACGCAGTATTTT.

The J gene is TRBJ2-1, the V gene TRBV30; 8 positions agree with TRBD2. J lost 6 bases, V lost 5 bases, and 3 bases had no gene match. The germline V gene encodes CDR1 GTSNPN and CDR2 SVGIG (reference sequence). The length of the CDR3 is 12 residues. This chain's CDR3 is CAWGGLANEQFF. The CDR3 region has the DNA TGTGCCTGGGGCGGACTAGCCAATGAGCAGTTCTTC.

The rearrangement links TRBV29-1 to TRBJ2-3; TRBD2 matches 12 bases. The germline V gene has CDR1 SQVTM and CDR2 ANQGSEA. The CDR3 extends over 14 amino acids. V shed 6 bases and J 2 bases; nucleotides not matched to a gene: 3. The CDR3 DNA is TGCAGCGTCGCTAGCGGGGGGGTCACAGATACGCAGTATTTT. This gives the protein CSVASGGVTDTQYF.

This chain joins TRBV9 and TRBJ1-5, with D uncertain. The CDR3 has 13 amino acids. Trimming cost V 0 bases and J 5 bases, with 6 bases left between them. CDR1 and CDR2 (germline): SGDLS, YYNGEE. The CDR3 is CASSVDGHQPQHF. DNA of the CDR3: TGTGCCAGCAGCGTAGATGGGCATCAGCCCCAGCATTTT. The full variable domain, with the rest looked up from reference TRBV9 and TRBJ1-5, is DSGVTQTPKHLITATGQRVTLRCSPRSGDLSVYWYQQSLDQGLQFLIQYYNGEERAKGNILERFSAQQFPDLHSELNLSSLELGDSALYFCASSVDGHQPQHFGDGTRLSIL.

In its sample, this clonotype ranks as medium-sized. The rearrangement joins TRBV29-1 to TRBJ2-3, with 8 bases identical to TRBD2. Germline V gene lookup returns CDR1 SQVTM and CDR2 ANQGSEA. The trim removed 7 bases at V and 0 bases at J, leaving 12 bases unmatched. The CDR3 runs to 16 residues. CDR3 residues: CSAGRDASSSTDTQYF. In DNA, the CDR3 is TGCAGCGCCGGGAGGGACGCGAGTTCGAGCACAGATACGCAGTATTTT.

This clonotype was found a few times. The gene calls are TRBV5-1 and TRBJ1-1; tentative D call: TRBD1 (5 bases). Per the germline V gene, CDR1 is SGHRS and CDR2 is YFSETQ. This CDR3 spans 13 amino acids. V was cut by 5 bases and J by 8 bases, with 16 bases left in between. The chain's CDR3 is CASRRREKAEAFF. For the CDR3, the DNA is TGCGCCAGCAGACGCAGGGAAAAGGCGGAAGCTTTCTTT.

This chain links TRBV7-2 with TRBJ2-5; 10 bases are a match to TRBD2. The CDR3 is 13 residues long. Per the germline V gene, CDR1 is SGHTA and CDR2 is FQGNSA. DNA of the CDR3: TGTGCTTCCGGGACTAGCGTCCAAGAGACCCAGTACTTC. Residues: CASGTSVQETQYF.

The chain employs TRBV29-1 and TRBJ2-1; D is possibly TRBD1 (6 bases). The CDR3 extends over 12 amino acids. Germline loops: CDR1 SQVTM, CDR2 ANQGSEA. V shed 8 bases and J shed 5 bases, with 13 bases lying between them. For the CDR3, the DNA is TGCAGCCCAGCGGACAGCGACAATGAGCAGTTCTTC. Encoded protein: CSPADSDNEQFF.

The rearrangement joins TRBV7-2 to TRBJ2-3; D perhaps matches TRBD1 (5 bases). The CDR3 runs 14 residues. Per germline, CDR1 SGHTA and CDR2 FQGNSA. V gave up 1 base and J gave up 3 bases, with 8 bases separating them. CDR3 in amino acids: CASSLGTLTDTQYF. CDR3 coding DNA: TGTGCCAGCAGCTTAGGGACACTAACAGATACGCAGTATTTT.

This chain joins TRBV20-1 and TRBJ2-7; TRBD2 agrees at 8 bases. The CDR3 runs 13 residues. Trimming removed 5 bases from V and 1 base from J; junction bases left unmatched: 4. The germline gives CDR1 DFQATT, CDR2 SNEGSKA (reference sequence). CDR3 bases: TGCAGTGCTCAAGCGGGGGCTTCCTACGAGCAGTACTTC. Its translation: CSAQAGASYEQYF.

This clonotype was counted a few times. This sequence may be a read error, since a much larger clone differs from it by one base. J is TRBJ2-7 and V is TRBV25-1; TRBD2 matches 7 bases. V shed 4 bases, J shed 1 base, and the junction held 7 bases outside the gene matches. The CDR3 length is 15 residues. The germline gives CDR1 MGHDK, CDR2 SYGVNS. CDR3 nucleotides: TGTGCCAGCAGTGCTGCTAGCGGATTATCCTACGAGCAGTACTTC. This sequence encodes CASSAASGLSYEQYF.

This clonotype was seen more than once but under ten times. The chain is built from TRBV12-3 or TRBV12-4 and TRBJ2-3; 7 positions match TRBD2. V was pared by 2 bases and J by 0 bases, with 11 bases of the junction left unmatched. The CDR3 length is 18 residues. This chain's CDR3 is CASSLRSTSVTSTDTQYF. The CDR3 bases are TGTGCCAGCAGTTTACGGTCCACTAGCGTTACTAGCACAGATACGCAGTATTTT.

There are a few counts of this clonotype. The genes are TRBV12-3 or TRBV12-4 and TRBJ1-1; unclear D gene. The CDR3 loop spans 10 amino acids. V lost 9 bases and J 6 bases, leaving 8 bases between the germline ends. CDR3 sequence reads: CASGPAEAFF. The CDR3 nucleotides are TGTGCCAGTGGACCTGCTGAAGCTTTCTTT.

This clonotype was counted between two and nine times. The rearrangement joins TRBV20-1 to TRBJ2-3; the D gene is possibly TRBD1 (5 bases). This CDR3 is 12 amino acids long. V lost 0 bases, J lost 7 bases, and 8 bases lay in between. CDR1 is DFQATT and CDR2 is SNEGSKA in the germline V gene (reference sequence). Here the CDR3 DNA reads TGCAGTGCTAGAGAGTGGGGCCATACGCAGTATTTT. Translated, it gives CSAREWGHTQYF.

This clonotype came up many times. This chain links TRBV3-1 with TRBJ1-1; D is unresolved. Trimming left V 3 bases short and J 1 base short, with 6 bases between. Germline assignment: CDR1 LGHDT and CDR2 YNNKEL (reference sequence). This CDR3 has 13 amino acids. Here the CDR3 DNA reads TGTGCCAGCAGCCAGGGCAGGAACACTGAAGCTTTCTTT. This gives the protein CASSQGRNTEAFF.

The CDR3 spells CASQKKGSFNSPLHF. CDR3 nucleotide sequence: TGTGCCAGCCAGAAGAAGGGAAGTTTTAATTCACCCCTCCACTTT. This chain joins TRBV27 and TRBJ1-6; D is uncertain. CDR3 length: 15 amino acids. CDR1 is MNHEY and CDR2 is SMNVEV in the germline V gene (reference sequence). Trimming removed 8 bases from V and 6 bases from J, with 17 bases in between.

CDR3 amino acids: CASSLDYRVGYTF. CDR3 DNA sequence: TGTGCCAGCAGTTTAGATTATCGGGTAGGCTACACCTTC. The chain combines TRBV12-3 or TRBV12-4 with TRBJ1-2; D not certain. Trimming shortened V by 1 base and J by 8 bases, and 11 bases separated the two germline ends. The CDR3 spans 13 residues.

V gene TRBV7-9 combines with J gene TRBJ2-4, with a tentative D call TRBD2 (6 bases). This CDR3 contains 13 residues. Germline assignment: CDR1 SEHNR and CDR2 FQNEAQ (reference sequence). The V end lost 2 bases, the J end lost 8 bases, and 10 bases lay between the germline ends. The CDR3 nucleotides are TGTGCCAGCAGCTTATACGGGAGTGACATTCAGTACTTC. Its protein is CASSLYGSDIQYF.

This rearrangement joins TRBV20-1 to TRBJ2-2; D may be TRBD1 (6 bases). V dropped 3 bases and J dropped 7 bases, with 12 bases sitting between them. The CDR3 covers 13 residues. Looked up from germline, CDR1 is DFQATT and CDR2 is SNEGSKA (reference sequence). The CDR3 sequence: CSASWGRVGELFF. CDR3 coding DNA: TGCAGTGCTAGTTGGGGGCGGGTCGGGGAGCTGTTTTTT.

Turning to this clonotype: One junction end does not reproduce the germline sequence, and a read error may be involved. This chain links TRBV2 with TRBJ2-7; D is uncertain. The CDR3 length is 13 residues. Germline loops: CDR1 SNHLY, CDR2 FYNNEI. The CDR3 sequence: CASKNGNSHEQYF. DNA of the CDR3: TGTGCCAGTAAAAATGGGAACTCCCACGAGCAGTACTTC.

V gene TRBV6-5 combines with J gene TRBJ1-2; unclear D gene. Germline V CDR1 and CDR2: MNHEY, SVGAGI. Trimming pared 6 bases from V and 4 bases from J, leaving 9 bases between. The CDR3 has 12 residues. The CDR3 protein is CASRSFGYGYTF. CDR3 DNA: TGTGCCAGCAGGTCCTTTGGCTATGGCTACACCTTC.

In its sample, this clonotype was seen a few times. This sequence joins TRBV2 and TRBJ2-1, with 7 bases lining up with TRBD2. Germline V lookup: CDR1 SNHLY, CDR2 FYNNEI. V lost 6 bases to trimming and J lost 3 bases; unmatched junction nucleotides: 8. The CDR3 consists of 15 residues. The CDR3 coding sequence is TGTGCCAGCAGGCAGCGGGATCTAGACTACAATGAGCAGTTCTTC. This encodes CASRQRDLDYNEQFF.

This clonotype has just a few counts. V gene TRBV20-1 combines with J gene TRBJ2-5; 10 bases are a match to TRBD1. Germline V lookup: CDR1 DFQATT, CDR2 SNEGSKA (reference sequence). With V trimmed by 3 bases and J by 5 bases, 3 bases remained unmatched. The CDR3 contains 13 residues. CDR3 sequence (DNA): TGCAGTGCTAGGGACAGGGGGAGGGAGACCCAGTACTTC. Translating it yields CSARDRGRETQYF.